This T cell receptor (beta chain) was identified in a study of blood T cell repertoires in COVID-19. For the study at large: Material from acute and convalescent COVID-19 was sourced from the United States, Italy and Spain. PBMCs, B-cell-depleted T cells, or T cells provided the cDNA or gDNA that made up the material.

Under the authors' procedure: Cell counts per sample came from amplifying reference gene primers. Sequencing was performed with immunoSEQ multiplex PCR; in TCRdb, only in-frame clones are kept and a portion is missing. That table supplies the V and J calls and clone size; D and trimming were determined from the DNA. The table lists 140,000 or so clones, roughly 86% of them singletons. This clone appeared a few times. The germline V and J ends were trimmed by 5 bases and 0 bases, with 8 bases remaining between them. CDR1 and CDR2 from the germline V gene are SGHRS and YFSETQ. The CDR3 runs to 14 residues.

The sequence derives from a man between 65 and 85 years old with acute or convalescent COVID-19. The material sequenced was peripheral blood. V usage is TRBV5-1 and J usage is TRBJ1-4; D not certain. CDR3 sequence: CASRRVPTNEKLFF. For the CDR3, the DNA is TGCGCCAGCAGGAGGGTTCCAACTAATGAAAAACTGTTTTTT.